A selection of T cell receptor beta chains follows, all from one sample in a study of T cells in Graves' hyperthyroidism and ophthalmopathy. TCRdb reanalysed the multiplex PCR reads using MiXCR and keeps one entry per CDR3 protein. The sample has 300,000 to 400,000 distinct CDR3 sequences; about 13% are singletons. Sequencing was done on a sample of blood. The receptors here all came from a woman between 18 and 29 years old with Graves' hyperthyroidism. CDR3s leave out the opening cysteine and the closing phenylalanine or tryptophan. A D gene is named only where the DNA matches it firmly.

>-|TRBV4-1|TRBJ2-1|14
ASSQAGGIGGGEQF
>-|TRBV29-1|TRBJ2-3|11
SVGKAGVDTQY
>TRBD2|TRBV11-2|TRBJ2-1|12
ASSLTSGSNEQF
>-|TRBV28|TRBJ1-1|12
ASSPRALNTEAF
>-|TRBV6-1|TRBJ2-3|14
ASSEWQGVLSDTQY
>TRBD2|TRBV4-2|TRBJ2-1|15
ASSQWELAERGNEQF
>-|TRBV4-1|TRBJ1-2|11
ASSLRVYYGYT
>TRBD1|TRBV12-3/TRBV12-4|TRBJ1-1|12
ASSERTGQTEAF
>-|TRBV7-8|TRBJ2-6|14
ASSSGPVSGANVLT
>TRBD1|TRBV20-1|TRBJ1-2|10
SAPDRVYGYT
>-|TRBV12-3/TRBV12-4|TRBJ2-7|13
ASSLRDGGNYEQY
>-|TRBV7-2|TRBJ2-1|13
ASSLPSSQYNEQF